The 13 T cell receptor beta chains below all came from one sample that was sequenced in a study of T cell responses to AZD1222 COVID-19 vaccine. The method was immunoSEQ multiplex PCR; TCRdb's version includes in-frame clones alone and lacks a portion of them. The data show over 90,000 clones, roughly 90% seen once. The material sequenced was peripheral blood, taken 28 days after the second AZD1222 dose. All receptors derive from an adult who received the AZD1222 COVID-19 vaccine.

This clone was seen a handful of times. The rearrangement joins TRBV6-5 to TRBJ1-1, with D perhaps TRBD1 (6 bases). The CDR3 covers 14 residues. Between the trimmed V and J ends, which lost 7 bases and 4 bases, there was a span of 16 bases. CDR1 MNHEY and CDR2 SVGAGI come from the germline V gene. The CDR3 is CASIRAGDTTEAFF. The CDR3 region has the DNA TGTGCCAGCATCCGAGCAGGGGATACCACTGAAGCTTTCTTT.

This clone was detected once. The chain joins TRBV14 to TRBJ1-2; no definite D call. The germline V and J ends were trimmed by 0 bases and 4 bases, with 12 bases remaining between them. Germline V CDR1 and CDR2: SGHDN, FVKESK. CDR3 size: 15 residues. CDR3 amino acids: CASSQDLVGPYGYTF. Written as DNA, the CDR3 is TGTGCCAGCAGCCAAGATCTTGTCGGGCCCTATGGCTACACCTTC.

The chain carries TRBV6-5 and TRBJ1-5; the D gene is possibly TRBD1 (5 bases). Germline V gene data show CDR1 as MNHEY and CDR2 as SVGAGI. The V gene lost 4 bases and the J gene lost 2 bases, with 12 bases spanning the gap. The CDR3 consists of 15 residues. CDR3 coding DNA: TGTGCCAGCAGTTCCTCAGGGAAGGGCAATCAGCCCCAGCATTTT. It yields the protein CASSSSGKGNQPQHF.

The V gene is TRBV6-2 or TRBV6-3, the J gene TRBJ2-7; D is possibly TRBD2 (6 bases). Trimming stripped 5 bases from V and 3 bases from J, with 14 bases between. The germline CDR1 and CDR2 sequences are MNHEY and SVGEGT. CDR3 length equals 14 residues. The CDR3 sequence is CASSDQGGSYEQYF. CDR3 nucleotides: TGTGCCAGCAGTGATCAGGGAGGAAGCTACGAGCAGTACTTC.

The chain recombines TRBV5-1 with TRBJ1-4; no clear D. Germline V CDR1 and CDR2: SGHRS, YFSETQ. The CDR3 is made up of 14 amino acids. Trimming left V 4 bases short and J 0 bases short, with 7 bases between. The CDR3 coding sequence is TGCGCCAGCAGCATAGGATCAACTAATGAAAAACTGTTTTTT. Translation: CASSIGSTNEKLFF.

V gene TRBV6-1 combines with J gene TRBJ1-1; possible D gene TRBD1, 6 bases. V was cut by 0 bases and J by 4 bases, with 12 bases left in between. This CDR3 is built from 15 residues. CDR1 MNHNS and CDR2 SASEGT come from the germline V gene. CDR3 loop: CASSEAEGGVTEAFF. The CDR3 bases are TGTGCCAGCAGTGAAGCCGAGGGGGGCGTCACTGAAGCTTTCTTT.

The chain employs TRBV3-1 (or the pseudogene TRBV3-2) and TRBJ1-1, with 7 positions matching TRBD1. Trimming removed 9 bases from V and 0 bases from J; junction bases left unmatched: 4. CDR3 length: 13 residues. Germline V gene lookup returns CDR1 LGHDT and CDR2 YNNKEL (reference sequence). CDR3 nucleotides: TGTGCCAGTTCGGGACAGATGAACACTGAAGCTTTCTTT. Its translation: CASSGQMNTEAFF.

The V call is TRBV6-5, the J call TRBJ2-2, with 7 bases that match TRBD2. CDR3 length equals 14 residues. Losses at the gene ends were 8 bases for V and 6 bases for J; bases not matched to a gene: 9. CDR1 MNHEY and CDR2 SVGAGI come from the germline V gene. Here the CDR3 DNA reads TGTGCCAGCTTATCCGGGACTAATGCCGGGGAGCTGTTTTTT. Its protein is CASLSGTNAGELFF.

This sequence joins TRBV7-3 and TRBJ1-2, with D possibly TRBD1 on 5 matching bases. The CDR3 spans 18 residues. V was pared by 1 base and J by 0 bases, with 18 bases between. The germline CDR1 and CDR2 sequences are SGHTA and FQGTGA. CDR3 residues: CASSLIPPSGESNYGYTF. The CDR3 nucleotides read TGTGCCAGCAGCTTAATTCCCCCTTCGGGGGAGTCTAACTATGGCTACACCTTC.

The chain joins TRBV5-1 to TRBJ1-6, with D perhaps matching TRBD1 (5 bases). Germline CDR1 and CDR2: SGHRS and YFSETQ. The CDR3 runs 15 residues. The V and J ends lost 0 bases and 10 bases respectively, with 14 bases between them. The CDR3 reads CASSLAAGGRSPLHF. The CDR3 nucleotides are TGCGCCAGCAGCTTGGCCGCCGGGGGTAGGTCACCCCTCCACTTT.

The chain employs TRBV5-1 and TRBJ1-2, with TRBD1 as a possible D gene (6 bases). V gave up 2 bases and J gave up 3 bases, with 14 bases separating them. This CDR3 is built from 15 residues. Germline V gene lookup returns CDR1 SGHRS and CDR2 YFSETQ. The CDR3 spells CASSFGGRRDYGYTF. CDR3 DNA sequence: TGCGCCAGCAGCTTCGGGGGGCGACGCGACTATGGCTACACCTTC.

The chain recombines TRBV3-1 (or the pseudogene TRBV3-2) with TRBJ1-5; no clear D. Germline V gene lookup returns CDR1 LGHDT and CDR2 YNNKEL (reference sequence). CDR3 length: 14 residues. With 7 bases removed from V and 3 bases from J, the gap between germline ends came to 13 bases. The CDR3 here is CASKAPGTNQPQHF. CDR3 DNA sequence: TGTGCCAGCAAGGCACCGGGAACCAATCAGCCCCAGCATTTT.

The gene calls are TRBV27 and TRBJ1-3; TRBD1 is a possible D gene (5 bases). V gave up 1 base and J gave up 0 bases, with 13 bases separating them. This CDR3 contains 17 residues. Per the germline V gene, CDR1 is MNHEY and CDR2 is SMNVEV (reference sequence). The DNA of the CDR3 is TGTGCCAGCAGTTTATTGACAGCCCCGCACTCTGGAAACACCATATATTTT. This translates into CASSLLTAPHSGNTIYF.